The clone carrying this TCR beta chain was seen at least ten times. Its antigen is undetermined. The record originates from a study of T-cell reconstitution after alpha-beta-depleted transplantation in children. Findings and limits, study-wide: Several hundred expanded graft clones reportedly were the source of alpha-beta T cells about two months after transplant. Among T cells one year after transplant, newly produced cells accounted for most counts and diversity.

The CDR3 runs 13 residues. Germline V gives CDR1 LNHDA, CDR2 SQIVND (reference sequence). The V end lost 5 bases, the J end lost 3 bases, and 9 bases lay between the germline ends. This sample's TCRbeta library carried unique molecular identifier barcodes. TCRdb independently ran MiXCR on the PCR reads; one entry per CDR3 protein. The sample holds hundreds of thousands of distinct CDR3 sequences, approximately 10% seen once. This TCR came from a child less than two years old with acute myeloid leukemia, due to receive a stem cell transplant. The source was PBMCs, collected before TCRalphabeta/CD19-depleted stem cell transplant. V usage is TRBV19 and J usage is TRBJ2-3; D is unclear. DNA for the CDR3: TGTGCCAGTAGTGATCAAGGAACAGATACGCAGTATTTT. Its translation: CASSDQGTDTQYF.